One sample yielded the 16 T cell receptor beta chains listed below, sequenced in a study of regulatory T cells in long-lasting Graves disease. Arm-PCR of CDR3 regions and iRepertoire HTBI primers were the basis on which TCR beta libraries were built. Each CDR3 protein gets one entry after TCRdb re-called the multiplex PCR reads with MiXCR. The table includes 300,000 to 350,000 distinct CDR3 sequences, roughly a fifth detected once. Time point denoted: persistent/refractory GD, antithyroid drugs over 5 years with positive TRAb. Construction of the TCR library relied on RNA isolated from PBMCs. The specimen was peripheral blood mononuclear cells (PBMCs), collected when the disease was refractory, from a patient treated with antithyroid drugs. These receptors came from a female donor with Graves disease.

This clonotype was observed many times. This sequence joins TRBV7-9 and TRBJ2-4, with D perhaps being TRBD1 or TRBD2 (5 bases each). Trimming took 1 base from V and 7 from J, leaving 11 bases between them. CDR1 and CDR2 (germline): SEHNR, FQNEAQ (reference sequence). The length of the CDR3 is 14 residues. The CDR3 loop reads CASSLGGDANIQYF. The CDR3 DNA reads as TGTGCCAGCAGCTTAGGAGGGGACGCGAACATTCAGTACTTC.

The V and J genes are TRBV5-1 and TRBJ1-1; no reliable D call. This CDR3 has 15 amino acids. Germline assignment: CDR1 SGHRS and CDR2 YFSETQ. V gave up 3 bases and J gave up 0 bases, with 12 bases separating them. The DNA for the CDR3 is TGCGCCAGCAGCTCCACCGTGGGGATGAACACTGAAGCTTTCTTT. This gives the protein CASSSTVGMNTEAFF. The full variable domain, rest sourced from reference TRBV5-1 and TRBJ1-1, is KAGVTQTPRYLIKTRGQQVTLSCSPISGHRSVSWYQQTPGQGLQFLFEYFSETQRNKGNFPGRFSGRQFSNSRSEMNVSTLELGDSALYLCASSSTVGMNTEAFFGQGTRLTVV.

The table lists this clonotype with many counts. V and J are TRBV6-5 and TRBJ1-2; a weak D match, TRBD1 (5 bases). Looked up from germline, CDR1 is MNHEY and CDR2 is SVGAGI. V gave up 6 bases and J gave up 0 bases, with 17 bases separating them. This CDR3 contains 16 residues. In DNA form, the CDR3 reads TGTGCCAGCAGCTACGTGAGGGGCAGGACTAACTATGGCTACACCTTC. Its translation is CASSYVRGRTNYGYTF.

This clonotype has a count of ten or more. V usage is TRBV3-1 and J usage is TRBJ2-7, with 8 bases identical to TRBD2. Germline CDR1 LGHDT, CDR2 YNNKEL (reference sequence). Trimming removed 4 bases from V and 2 bases from J; junction bases left unmatched: 7. The length of the CDR3 is 15 residues. CDR3 DNA: TGTGCCAGCAGCCGGAGGGCGGGAGGCGCCTACGAGCAGTACTTC. Amino acid sequence: CASSRRAGGAYEQYF.

This clonotype has a handful of counts. The chain joins TRBV20-1 to TRBJ1-4; TRBD1 agrees at 7 bases. J gave up 7 bases and V 1 base, and 9 bases lay outside the gene matches. The CDR3 contains 15 residues. The germline V gene has CDR1 DFQATT and CDR2 SNEGSKA (reference sequence). The CDR3: CSARGSGTEGEKLFF. CDR3 nucleotide sequence: TGCAGTGCTAGAGGGTCCGGGACAGAAGGTGAAAAACTGTTTTTT.

A few counts support this clonotype. V usage is TRBV7-9 and J usage is TRBJ1-1; D unclear. The V end lost 4 bases, the J end lost 7 bases, and 22 bases lay between the germline ends. The CDR3 contains 16 residues. Germline values: CDR1 SEHNR, CDR2 FQNEAQ (reference sequence). The CDR3 sequence is CASSSGMRVGFNEAFF. CDR3 nucleotides: TGTGCCAGCAGCTCCGGTATGAGGGTAGGATTCAATGAAGCTTTCTTT.

This clonotype was counted ten times or more. V usage is TRBV28 and J usage is TRBJ1-6; D is perhaps TRBD1 (5 bases). CDR3 length: 17 amino acids. V was trimmed by 2 bases and J by 4 bases, leaving 15 bases between them. Germline V gene sequence: CDR1 MDHEN, CDR2 SYDVKM. CDR3 region: CASSLRAMTDYNSPLHF. For the CDR3, the DNA is TGTGCCAGCAGTTTAAGGGCGATGACAGATTATAATTCACCCCTCCACTTT.

Worth noting for this clonotype: This probably arose from a read error, given a far larger clone one base away. The V gene is TRBV11-2, the J gene TRBJ1-2; 9 bases fit TRBD1. The CDR3 has 17 amino acids. Germline CDR1 reads SGHAT; CDR2 reads FQNNGV. DNA of the CDR3: TGTGCCGGCAGCTTAGGGCCGGGACAGGGAGGAACCGGTGGCTACACCTTC. This codes for CAGSLGPGQGGTGGYTF.

The J gene is TRBJ2-1, the V gene TRBV6-1; D not certain. The CDR3 is made up of 13 amino acids. V dropped 6 bases and J dropped 2 bases, with 8 bases sitting between them. Germline V gene sequence: CDR1 MNHNS, CDR2 SASEGT. The CDR3 DNA sequence: TGTGCCAGCAGGTCTTCCACCTACAATGAGCAGTTCTTC. Translated: CASRSSTYNEQFF.

This clonotype was seen many times. The V and J genes are TRBV20-1 and TRBJ2-5, with D possibly matching TRBD2 (7 bases). The CDR3 consists of 13 residues. Germline V gene lookup returns CDR1 DFQATT and CDR2 SNEGSKA (reference sequence). The germline V and J ends were trimmed by 5 bases and 7 bases, with 17 bases remaining between them. CDR3 nucleotides: TGCAGTGCTCCGAGGGAGGGACACGGGACCCAGTACTTC. Translating it yields CSAPREGHGTQYF.

This clonotype was found a few times. This chain joins TRBV20-1 and TRBJ2-7, with TRBD1 matching over 8 bases. The V and J ends lost 1 base and 2 bases, in that order; junction bases with no gene match: 1. In germline, CDR1 is DFQATT, CDR2 SNEGSKA (reference sequence). The CDR3 consists of 13 residues. Here the CDR3 DNA reads TGCAGTGCTAGAGGGACAGGGACCTACGAGCAGTACTTC. Protein sequence: CSARGTGTYEQYF.

This clonotype occurred a few times. The chain combines TRBV7-9 with TRBJ1-1; D perhaps matches TRBD1 (5 bases). The V end lost 3 bases, the J end lost 2 bases, and 13 bases lay between the germline ends. Germline lookup yields CDR1 SEHNR and CDR2 FQNEAQ (reference sequence). The length of the CDR3 is 15 residues. This chain's CDR3 is CASSLGQGPNTEAFF. CDR3 nucleotides: TGTGCCAGCAGCTTGGGGCAAGGCCCCAACACTGAAGCTTTCTTT.

This clonotype showed up many times. The chain employs TRBV10-1 and TRBJ1-1; TRBD1 agrees at 11 bases. Per the germline V gene, CDR1 is WNHNN and CDR2 is SYGVQD (reference sequence). This CDR3 region has 13 residues. V lost 7 bases and J lost 3; bases outside the gene matches: 1. CDR3 sequence: CASKGQGDTEAFF. CDR3 DNA sequence: TGCGCCAGCAAGGGACAGGGGGACACTGAAGCTTTCTTT.

Only a few counts were recorded for this clonotype. V is TRBV2 and J is TRBJ1-5, with 8 positions matching TRBD1. V trimming: 5 bases; J trimming: 9 bases; junction bases outside the gene matches: 6. CDR1 is SNHLY and CDR2 is FYNNEI in the germline V gene. The CDR3 covers 13 residues. CDR3 DNA: TGTGCCAGCAGTCGACAGGGGACAGGGCCCCAGCATTTT. As protein: CASSRQGTGPQHF.

This clonotype was seen only a few times. V usage is TRBV10-3 and J usage is TRBJ2-2, with D uncertain. The CDR3 covers 14 residues. Germline-derived CDR1 and CDR2 are ENHRY and SYGVKD. V lost 9 bases and J lost 5, with 16 bases in between. This chain's CDR3 is CAILDAEATGELFF. The CDR3 coding sequence is TGTGCCATACTCGACGCAGAGGCTACCGGGGAGCTGTTTTTT.

V and J are TRBV20-1 and TRBJ1-4; D ambiguous. The CDR3 runs to 15 residues. V was pared by 3 bases and J by 11 bases, with 22 bases between. Germline CDR1 DFQATT, CDR2 SNEGSKA (reference sequence). DNA for the CDR3: TGCAGTGCTAGGGCCTTTATCGGGAATGAGTGGAAACTGTTTTTT. This gives the protein CSARAFIGNEWKLFF.